This is a list of T cell receptor beta chains from one sample in a study of blood T cell repertoires in COVID-19. TCRdb keeps only in-frame clones here, not all; method: immunoSEQ multiplex PCR. The data show 370,000 or so clones, with over 75% seen just once and approximately 1.2% held by the top ten. Sequencing was performed on PBMCs or T cells enriched from blood (not recorded which). These receptors were obtained from a man in his thirties or forties who had recovered from COVID-19. Both conserved end residues are part of each CDR3. The order of the fields is clone size, J gene, D gene, V gene, CDR3 protein, CDR3 DNA. The D gene is left open where the match is weak. Clone size is shown for a subset of rows, as once, few, many or a class of expanded clone.

abundance: NA; j_gene: TRBJ1-4; d_gene: NA; v_gene: TRBV10-3; CDR3aa: CAISEGRKDEKLFF; CDR3nt: TGTGCCATCAGTGAGGGCAGGAAAGATGAAAAACTGTTTTTT
abundance: NA; j_gene: TRBJ2-3; d_gene: TRBD2; v_gene: TRBV6-2/TRBV6-3; CDR3aa: CASSNLRGGPYTDTQYF; CDR3nt: TGTGCCAGCAGTAACTTACGCGGGGGGCCCTACACAGATACGCAGTATTTT
abundance: NA; j_gene: TRBJ2-2; d_gene: TRBD2; v_gene: TRBV7-8; CDR3aa: CASRAGGPGELFF; CDR3nt: TGTGCCAGTAGGGCGGGGGGCCCCGGGGAGCTGTTTTTT
abundance: NA; j_gene: TRBJ2-2; d_gene: NA; v_gene: TRBV5-1; CDR3aa: CASSSEPHLRAAGELFF; CDR3nt: TGCGCCAGCAGCTCAGAACCCCACCTCAGGGCGGCCGGGGAGCTGTTTTTT
abundance: NA; j_gene: TRBJ2-1; d_gene: NA; v_gene: TRBV19; CDR3aa: CASGFEGQFF; CDR3nt: TGTGCCAGTGGGTTCGAGGGGCAGTTCTTC
abundance: NA; j_gene: TRBJ1-1; d_gene: NA; v_gene: TRBV19; CDR3aa: CASSMRSGNTEAFF; CDR3nt: TGTGCCAGTAGTATGAGATCCGGGAACACTGAAGCTTTCTTT
abundance: NA; j_gene: TRBJ1-4; d_gene: NA; v_gene: TRBV4-1; CDR3aa: CASSQGVATNEKLFF; CDR3nt: TGCGCCAGCAGCCAAGGAGTGGCAACTAATGAAAAACTGTTTTTT
abundance: NA; j_gene: TRBJ2-3; d_gene: TRBD2; v_gene: TRBV6-5; CDR3aa: CASSPTSGGDTQYF; CDR3nt: TGTGCCAGCAGTCCTACTAGCGGGGGCGATACGCAGTATTTT
abundance: NA; j_gene: TRBJ2-7; d_gene: TRBD1; v_gene: TRBV11-2; CDR3aa: CASMLGTAYEQYF; CDR3nt: TGTGCCAGCATGCTTGGGACAGCCTACGAGCAGTACTTC
abundance: NA; j_gene: TRBJ2-7; d_gene: NA; v_gene: TRBV11-2; CDR3aa: CASSHYGTYEQYF; CDR3nt: TGTGCCAGCAGCCATTACGGGACCTACGAGCAGTACTTC
abundance: NA; j_gene: TRBJ1-2; d_gene: NA; v_gene: TRBV6-2/TRBV6-3; CDR3aa: CASSYSVREQNYGYTF; CDR3nt: TGTGCCAGCAGTTACTCGGTCCGTGAACAGAACTATGGCTACACCTTC
abundance: NA; j_gene: TRBJ1-2; d_gene: NA; v_gene: TRBV15; CDR3aa: CATSRPDRSNYGYTF; CDR3nt: TGTGCCACCAGCAGACCGGACAGATCTAACTATGGCTACACCTTC
abundance: NA; j_gene: TRBJ2-3; d_gene: TRBD1; v_gene: TRBV24-1; CDR3aa: CATSEGDRAADTQYF; CDR3nt: TGTGCCACCAGTGAAGGGGACAGGGCGGCAGATACGCAGTATTTT
abundance: NA; j_gene: TRBJ2-5; d_gene: NA; v_gene: TRBV7-7; CDR3aa: CASSLVGGAGETQYF; CDR3nt: TGTGCCAGCAGCTTAGTAGGAGGGGCGGGAGAGACCCAGTACTTC
abundance: NA; j_gene: TRBJ1-2; d_gene: TRBD1; v_gene: TRBV4-1; CDR3aa: CASSQGRDRDIGYTF; CDR3nt: TGCGCCAGCAGCCAAGGGCGGGACAGGGACATCGGCTACACCTTC
abundance: NA; j_gene: TRBJ1-5; d_gene: TRBD1; v_gene: TRBV6-2/TRBV6-3; CDR3aa: CASSDMDRGSNQPQHF; CDR3nt: TGTGCCAGCAGTGATATGGACAGGGGGAGCAATCAGCCCCAGCATTTT
abundance: NA; j_gene: TRBJ2-3; d_gene: NA; v_gene: TRBV6-4; CDR3aa: CASSDEASTDTQYF; CDR3nt: TGTGCCAGCAGTGACGAGGCTAGCACAGATACGCAGTATTTT
abundance: NA; j_gene: TRBJ1-3; d_gene: NA; v_gene: TRBV7-2; CDR3aa: CASSLGRSGSGNTIYF; CDR3nt: TGTGCCAGCAGCTTGGGTAGAAGCGGGTCTGGAAACACCATATATTTT
abundance: NA; j_gene: TRBJ2-7; d_gene: TRBD2; v_gene: TRBV5-1; CDR3aa: CASSFSGGTNEQYF; CDR3nt: TGCGCCAGCAGCTTTAGCGGGGGTACTAACGAGCAGTACTTC
abundance: NA; j_gene: TRBJ2-2; d_gene: NA; v_gene: TRBV6-5; CDR3aa: CASRISGRNTGELFF; CDR3nt: TGTGCCAGCAGAATTAGCGGAAGAAACACCGGGGAGCTGTTTTTT
abundance: NA; j_gene: TRBJ2-3; d_gene: TRBD2; v_gene: TRBV4-2; CDR3aa: CASSQLGLAGGIDTQYF; CDR3nt: TGTGCCAGCAGCCAGTTGGGACTAGCGGGGGGGATAGATACGCAGTATTTT
abundance: once; j_gene: TRBJ2-3; d_gene: NA; v_gene: TRBV6-5; CDR3aa: CASSSGGGPVDTQYF; CDR3nt: TGTGCCAGCAGCTCTGGGGGGGGGCCAGTAGATACGCAGTATTTT
abundance: NA; j_gene: TRBJ1-1; d_gene: NA; v_gene: TRBV30; CDR3aa: CAWRGQLDTEAFF; CDR3nt: TGTGCCTGGAGGGGCCAGTTGGACACTGAAGCTTTCTTT
abundance: NA; j_gene: TRBJ1-1; d_gene: NA; v_gene: TRBV5-6; CDR3aa: CASSLLQMNTEAFF; CDR3nt: TGTGCCAGCAGCTTGCTACAGATGAACACTGAAGCTTTCTTT
abundance: NA; j_gene: TRBJ1-2; d_gene: NA; v_gene: TRBV5-1; CDR3aa: CASSPLAVHGYTF; CDR3nt: TGCGCCAGCAGCCCGTTGGCAGTCCATGGCTACACCTTC
abundance: NA; j_gene: TRBJ2-2; d_gene: TRBD1; v_gene: TRBV18; CDR3aa: CASSQPGQGIKSNTGELFF; CDR3nt: TGTGCCAGCTCACAACCCGGACAGGGAATTAAGTCGAACACCGGGGAGCTGTTTTTT
abundance: NA; j_gene: TRBJ1-1; d_gene: NA; v_gene: TRBV5-1; CDR3aa: CASSLGEGSTEAFF; CDR3nt: TGCGCCAGCAGCTTGGGGGAGGGTTCCACTGAAGCTTTCTTT
abundance: NA; j_gene: TRBJ1-1; d_gene: TRBD1; v_gene: TRBV27; CDR3aa: CASSVVGQGVRDTEAFF; CDR3nt: TGTGCCAGCAGCGTCGTGGGACAGGGGGTACGAGACACTGAAGCTTTCTTT
abundance: NA; j_gene: TRBJ2-7; d_gene: NA; v_gene: TRBV5-4; CDR3aa: CASSLGQGEQYF; CDR3nt: TGTGCCAGCAGCTTGGGGCAGGGTGAGCAGTACTTC
abundance: NA; j_gene: TRBJ1-5; d_gene: NA; v_gene: TRBV19; CDR3aa: CASTSVEVSNQPQHF; CDR3nt: TGTGCCAGTACATCCGTTGAGGTTAGCAATCAGCCCCAGCATTTT
abundance: NA; j_gene: TRBJ2-7; d_gene: NA; v_gene: TRBV30; CDR3aa: CAWSGGSAGSLYEQYF; CDR3nt: TGTGCCTGGAGTGGAGGCTCGGCAGGGTCTTTGTACGAGCAGTACTTC
abundance: NA; j_gene: TRBJ1-2; d_gene: NA; v_gene: TRBV6-5; CDR3aa: CASTRREQTGYTF; CDR3nt: TGTGCCAGCACCAGAAGGGAGCAGACAGGCTACACCTTC
abundance: NA; j_gene: TRBJ2-7; d_gene: NA; v_gene: TRBV5-1; CDR3aa: CASSFGPASGEQYF; CDR3nt: TGCGCCAGCAGCTTCGGACCCGCTTCGGGGGAGCAGTACTTC
abundance: NA; j_gene: TRBJ2-3; d_gene: TRBD2; v_gene: TRBV3-1/TRBV3-2; CDR3aa: CASSQGGGDTRTDTQYF; CDR3nt: TGTGCCAGCAGCCAAGGGGGGGGAGATACCCGCACAGATACGCAGTATTTT
abundance: few; j_gene: TRBJ1-3; d_gene: NA; v_gene: TRBV9; CDR3aa: CASSATGNSGNTIYF; CDR3nt: TGTGCCAGCAGCGCCACAGGGAACTCTGGAAACACCATATATTTT
abundance: NA; j_gene: TRBJ1-4; d_gene: TRBD1; v_gene: TRBV5-6; CDR3aa: CASSSPPGQAYNEKLFF; CDR3nt: TGTGCCAGCAGCTCCCCCCCTGGACAGGCTTATAATGAAAAACTGTTTTTT
abundance: NA; j_gene: TRBJ1-2; d_gene: TRBD1; v_gene: TRBV10-2; CDR3aa: CASGRQGGSGYTF; CDR3nt: TGCGCCAGCGGAAGACAGGGGGGGTCTGGCTACACCTTC
abundance: once; j_gene: TRBJ2-7; d_gene: TRBD2; v_gene: TRBV7-9; CDR3aa: CASSPGTSGRYEQYF; CDR3nt: TGTGCCAGCAGCCCCGGGACTAGCGGACGCTACGAGCAGTACTTC
abundance: few; j_gene: TRBJ1-3; d_gene: NA; v_gene: TRBV12-3/TRBV12-4; CDR3aa: CASSHQQENTIYF; CDR3nt: TGTGCCAGCAGCCACCAACAGGAAAACACCATATATTTT
abundance: NA; j_gene: TRBJ1-1; d_gene: NA; v_gene: TRBV6-5; CDR3aa: CASMLQGNTEAFF; CDR3nt: TGTGCCAGCATGCTCCAGGGGAACACTGAAGCTTTCTTT
abundance: NA; j_gene: TRBJ1-2; d_gene: NA; v_gene: TRBV19; CDR3aa: CASSIDSGDANYGYTF; CDR3nt: TGTGCCAGTAGTATAGATTCGGGGGATGCTAACTATGGCTACACCTTC
abundance: NA; j_gene: TRBJ2-7; d_gene: NA; v_gene: TRBV18; CDR3aa: CASSPVSGDSYEQYF; CDR3nt: TGTGCCAGCTCCCCGGTTAGCGGTGACTCCTACGAGCAGTACTTC
abundance: NA; j_gene: TRBJ1-1; d_gene: TRBD1; v_gene: TRBV4-1; CDR3aa: CASSQVGQRLNTEAFF; CDR3nt: TGCGCCAGCAGCCAAGTGGGACAGCGACTGAACACTGAAGCTTTCTTT
abundance: once; j_gene: TRBJ1-1; d_gene: NA; v_gene: TRBV7-2; CDR3aa: CASSLAFRLPREDTEAFF; CDR3nt: TGTGCCAGCAGCTTAGCCTTCCGCTTGCCACGGGAGGACACTGAAGCTTTCTTT
abundance: once; j_gene: TRBJ1-6; d_gene: NA; v_gene: TRBV2; CDR3aa: CASSERSGSFWGNSPLHF; CDR3nt: TGTGCCAGCAGTGAAAGGTCAGGGTCGTTTTGGGGTAATTCACCCCTCCACTTT
abundance: NA; j_gene: TRBJ1-4; d_gene: NA; v_gene: TRBV10-3; CDR3aa: CAISESSEKLFF; CDR3nt: TGTGCCATCAGTGAGTCCAGTGAAAAACTGTTTTTT
abundance: NA; j_gene: TRBJ1-1; d_gene: NA; v_gene: TRBV7-8; CDR3aa: CASSETPNTEAFF; CDR3nt: TGTGCCAGCAGCGAGACACCGAACACTGAAGCTTTCTTT
abundance: NA; j_gene: TRBJ1-1; d_gene: NA; v_gene: TRBV6-6; CDR3aa: CASSYPGTDTEAFF; CDR3nt: TGTGCCAGCAGTTACCCCGGAACAGACACTGAAGCTTTCTTT
abundance: NA; j_gene: TRBJ2-5; d_gene: NA; v_gene: TRBV10-3; CDR3aa: CAANRDNQETQYF; CDR3nt: TGTGCCGCCAACCGGGACAACCAAGAGACCCAGTACTTC
abundance: NA; j_gene: TRBJ1-2; d_gene: NA; v_gene: TRBV18; CDR3aa: CASSPLRVPDGYTF; CDR3nt: TGTGCCAGCTCACCATTGAGGGTTCCCGATGGCTACACCTTC
abundance: once; j_gene: TRBJ2-7; d_gene: TRBD2; v_gene: TRBV5-6; CDR3aa: CASGTSGVYEQYF; CDR3nt: TGTGCCAGCGGTACTAGCGGGGTCTACGAGCAGTACTTC
abundance: NA; j_gene: TRBJ1-5; d_gene: NA; v_gene: TRBV5-6; CDR3aa: CASSAGGGSNQPQHF; CDR3nt: TGTGCCAGCAGCGCGGGGGGAGGGAGCAATCAGCCCCAGCATTTT
abundance: NA; j_gene: TRBJ2-5; d_gene: TRBD2; v_gene: TRBV7-2; CDR3aa: CASSLGAGLGGETQYF; CDR3nt: TGTGCCAGCAGCTTAGGGGCTGGTCTCGGGGGGGAGACCCAGTACTTC